One and the same sample provided the 18 T cell receptor beta chains below, sequenced in a study of cytomegalovirus exposure and HLA in healthy donors. Primers: 60 Vbeta forward and 13 Jbeta reverse. The protocol was immunoSEQ multiplex PCR, while the TCRdb copy is restricted to in-frame clones and leaves out a portion. The profile shows 60,000 to 90,000 clones, about 71% of them singletons. Source material: PBMCs. Receptor source: a woman aged 50 to 60 in good health and CMV-seropositive.

This clone was picked up a small number of times. The genes are TRBV6-5 and TRBJ1-6, with D possibly matching TRBD1 (5 bases). This CDR3 has 15 amino acids. V lost 0 bases to trimming and J lost 9 bases, with 12 bases between them. Germline CDR1 and CDR2: MNHEY and SVGAGI. The CDR3 is CASSYSLSGGSPLHF. The CDR3 DNA reads TGTGCCAGCAGTTACTCCCTGTCGGGGGGTTCACCCCTCCACTTT.

The chain joins TRBV9 to TRBJ2-1; possibly TRBD1 for D (6 bases). The CDR3 consists of 14 residues. Trimming took off 3 bases at V and 5 bases at J, with 12 bases between the two ends. CDR1 is SGDLS, CDR2 YYNGEE, per germline. The CDR3 reads CASSGRDKDNEQFF. CDR3 nucleotides: TGTGCCAGCAGCGGCCGGGACAAGGACAATGAGCAGTTCTTC. Combining the CDR3 with reference TRBV9 and TRBJ2-1 gives the whole variable domain DSGVTQTPKHLITATGQRVTLRCSPRSGDLSVYWYQQSLDQGLQFLIQYYNGEERAKGNILERFSAQQFPDLHSELNLSSLELGDSALYFCASSGRDKDNEQFFGPGTRLTVL.

The V gene is TRBV27, the J gene TRBJ1-2; D perhaps matches TRBD1 (6 bases). Trimming shortened V by 1 base and J by 2 bases, and 17 bases separated the two germline ends. The CDR3 is 17 residues long. CDR1 is MNHEY, CDR2 SMNVEV, per germline (reference sequence). CDR3 nucleotides: TGTGCCAGCAGTTTATTCGTACCGGGACAATCAAACTATGGCTACACCTTC. Its protein product is CASSLFVPGQSNYGYTF.

The chain recombines TRBV10-1 with TRBJ2-5; TRBD1 might be the D (6 bases). V dropped 5 bases and J dropped 2 bases, with 18 bases sitting between them. The germline V gene encodes CDR1 WNHNN and CDR2 SYGVQD (reference sequence). This CDR3 is built from 16 residues. CDR3: CASSRGTGHTQETQYF. CDR3 coding DNA: TGCGCCAGCAGTCGGGGAACGGGACATACACAAGAGACCCAGTACTTC.

This sequence joins TRBV6-5 and TRBJ1-1; TRBD1 matches at 7 bases. The CDR3 has 14 amino acids. Germline trimming cut 6 bases from V and 3 bases from J; bases unmatched to any gene: 7. Germline assignment: CDR1 MNHEY and CDR2 SVGAGI. The CDR3 bases are TGTGCCAGCAGGGCCCGGGACAGTTACACTGAAGCTTTCTTT. This codes for CASRARDSYTEAFF.

This clone was observed a handful of times. V and J are TRBV11-2 and TRBJ1-4, with D hard to call. Germline V gene data show CDR1 as SGHAT and CDR2 as FQNNGV. This CDR3 is 14 amino acids long. Trimming took 4 bases from V and 1 from J, leaving 7 bases between them. Written as DNA, the CDR3 is TGTGCCAGCAGCTCCAGTCGAACTAATGAAAAACTGTTTTTT. Amino acids: CASSSSRTNEKLFF.

This clone was found once. The chain couples TRBV7-9 to TRBJ1-2, with unresolved D. CDR3 length: 12 residues. The germline V and J ends were trimmed by 2 bases and 6 bases, with 7 bases remaining between them. CDR1 is SEHNR, CDR2 FQNEAQ, per germline (reference sequence). The DNA for the CDR3 is TGTGCCAGCAGCTTATCGTTTGATGGCTACACCTTC. Translation gives CASSLSFDGYTF. Full variable domain (rest looked up from reference TRBV7-9 and TRBJ1-2): DTGVSQNPRHKITKRGQNVTFRCDPISEHNRLYWYRQTLGQGPEFLTYFQNEAQLEKSRLLSDRFSAERPKGSFSTLEIQRTEQGDSAMYLCASSLSFDGYTFGSGTRLTVV.

As for this clone: This same CDR3 is encoded by further DNA sequences in the sample. V usage is TRBV18 and J usage is TRBJ2-5; the D is unclear. Per the germline V gene, CDR1 is KGHSH and CDR2 is LQKENI. CDR3 length: 12 residues. The germline V and J ends were trimmed by 3 bases and 1 base, with 3 bases remaining between them. CDR3 residues: CASSPAQETQYF. In DNA form, the CDR3 reads TGTGCCAGCTCACCGGCCCAAGAGACCCAGTACTTC.

This clone has only one observation. This chain joins TRBV7-8 and TRBJ2-2; TRBD1 agrees at 8 bases. J was trimmed by 0 bases and V by 8 bases; bases with no gene match: 11. Germline V CDR1 and CDR2: SGHVS, FQNEAQ. This CDR3 comprises 17 residues. The CDR3 DNA follows: TGTGCCAGCGGATCCTACCGGGACAGGACGAACACCGGGGAGCTGTTTTTT. The encoded protein is CASGSYRDRTNTGELFF. Supplemented by reference TRBV7-8 and TRBJ2-2, the full variable domain reads GAGVSQSPRYKVAKRGQDVALRCDPISGHVSLFWYQQALGQGPEFLTYFQNEAQLDKSGLPSDRFFAERPEGSVSTLKIQRTQQEDSAVYLCASGSYRDRTNTGELFFGEGSRLTVL.

The V and J genes are TRBV11-2 and TRBJ2-1; 7 bases agree with TRBD2. The germline V gene has CDR1 SGHAT and CDR2 FQNNGV. V was clipped by 4 bases and J by 10 bases; unmatched bases: 10. This CDR3 comprises 14 residues. CDR3 in amino acids: CASSSGLRGREQFF. The CDR3 DNA is TGTGCCAGCAGCTCAGGACTTCGCGGGAGAGAGCAGTTCTTC.

The chain employs TRBV6-6 and TRBJ2-5; 8 nucleotides align to TRBD1. Germline V lookup: CDR1 MNHNY, CDR2 SVGAGI (reference sequence). The CDR3 consists of 13 residues. Losses at the gene ends were 6 bases for V and 2 bases for J; bases not matched to a gene: 2. CDR3 nucleotide sequence: TGTGCCAGCAGCTGGACAGGGCAAGAGACCCAGTACTTC. Protein sequence: CASSWTGQETQYF.

J is TRBJ1-2 and V is TRBV10-1; the D gene is possibly TRBD1 (5 bases). The CDR3 is 11 residues long. Germline-derived CDR1 and CDR2 are WNHNN and SYGVQD (reference sequence). The V end was cut by 3 bases, the J end by 8 bases, with 7 bases between. The CDR3, as DNA: TGCGCCAGCAGTGACCCAGGGGGCTACACCTTC. Translating it yields CASSDPGGYTF.

This clone came up a few times. The chain employs TRBV19 and TRBJ1-4; tentative D call: TRBD1 (5 bases). Trimming left V 5 bases short and J 5 bases short, with 6 bases between. The CDR3 is 12 residues long. Per the germline V gene, CDR1 is LNHDA and CDR2 is SQIVND (reference sequence). In DNA form, the CDR3 reads TGTGCCAGTAGTGCAGGGAATGAAAAACTGTTTTTT. Its translation: CASSAGNEKLFF.

The chain joins TRBV6-6 to TRBJ2-1; 12 bases map to TRBD2. CDR1 is MNHNY and CDR2 is SVGAGI in the germline V gene (reference sequence). The V segment lost 5 bases and the J segment 2 bases; nucleotides outside the gene matches: 1. CDR3 length: 15 amino acids. As DNA, the CDR3 is TGTGCCAGCAGTCGGACTAGCGGGGCCTACAATGAGCAGTTCTTC. Its protein is CASSRTSGAYNEQFF.

The chain uses TRBV5-5 and TRBJ1-3, with D possibly being TRBD1 (6 bases). The CDR3 spans 15 residues. Deletions cut 0 bases from V and 3 bases from J, with 10 bases between. Looked up from germline, CDR1 is SGHKS and CDR2 is YYEKEE (reference sequence). The CDR3 coding sequence is TGTGCCAGCAGCTTGGAGGACAGTCTTGGAAACACCATATATTTT. Its translation: CASSLEDSLGNTIYF. The full variable domain, in which reference TRBV5-5 and TRBJ1-3 provide the parts outside the CDR3, is DAGVTQSPTHLIKTRGQQVTLRCSPISGHKSVSWYQQVLGQGPQFIFQYYEKEERGRGNFPDRFSARQFPNYSSELNVNALLLGDSALYLCASSLEDSLGNTIYFGEGSWLTVV.

In its sample, this clone was seen once. The chain combines TRBV10-3 with TRBJ2-3; 11 bases agree with TRBD1. The CDR3 has 19 residues. Germline CDR1 and CDR2: ENHRY and SYGVKD. J was trimmed by 1 base and V by 4 bases; bases with no gene match: 13. The CDR3 DNA sequence: TGTGCCATCAGTGGGACAGGGGGCTACCCCACACGTGGCACAGATACGCAGTATTTT. Its protein is CAISGTGGYPTRGTDTQYF.

This clone came up once. The chain combines TRBV27 with TRBJ2-7, with 11 nucleotides matching TRBD2. Per the germline V gene, CDR1 is MNHEY and CDR2 is SMNVEV (reference sequence). CDR3 size: 16 residues. Trimming took 1 base from V and 7 from J; bases not matched to a gene: 9. CDR3 sequence (DNA): TGTGCCAGCAGTTTATTTCCTAGCGGGAGGCGGGTGGAGCAGTACTTC. Translated: CASSLFPSGRRVEQYF.

This chain joins TRBV10-3 and TRBJ1-2; 8 nucleotides match TRBD1. Germline CDR1 reads ENHRY; CDR2 reads SYGVKD. The CDR3 length is 14 residues. The V segment lost 6 bases and the J segment 2 bases; nucleotides outside the gene matches: 5. DNA for the CDR3: TGTGCCATCAGCCCGGACAGGGCAAACTATGGCTACACCTTC. It codes for CAISPDRANYGYTF.